Each of the 11 T cell receptor beta chains below was sequenced from the same sample in a study of cytomegalovirus exposure and HLA in healthy donors (TCRdb year 2017). The protocol used for the library was the immunoSEQ multiplex PCR assay. The multiplex PCR relied on a mix of 60 forward primers for TCR Vbeta segments and 13 reverse primers for TCR Jbeta segments. This immuneACCESS table, as held by TCRdb, lists in-frame sequences with V and J called but not all clones. Of the missing ones, under half trace to an unresolved V gene in checked studies; the others have no known cause. Recorded for this sample are over 150,000 clones; more than 75% of them occurred a single time. The ten largest clones add up to around 6.3% of the sample. Sequencing was carried out using PBMCs. The source of these receptors is a woman aged 45-65 years in good health and CMV-seropositive.

This clone appeared once. DNA of the CDR3: TGTGCCAGCAGCGTAGGAGGGGACACTATAAGGTCGACCCAGTACTTC. It encodes CASSVGGDTIRSTQYF. The rearrangement joins TRBV9 to TRBJ2-5; perhaps TRBD1 as D (6 bases). The CDR3 covers 16 residues. The germline CDR1 and CDR2 sequences are SGDLS and YYNGEE. V was cut by 0 bases and J by 7 bases, with 19 bases left in between.

This chain connects TRBV11-3 to TRBJ1-3, with 10 positions matching TRBD1. Germline V lookup: CDR1 SGHNT, CDR2 YENEEA. This CDR3 comprises 15 residues. J was trimmed by 4 bases and V by 5 bases; bases with no gene match: 5. CDR3 DNA: TGTGCCAGCAGCCTGGGGACAGGGGTCGGAAACACCATATATTTT. Translated: CASSLGTGVGNTIYF.

This clone was seen more than once but under ten times. The chain carries TRBV6-6 and TRBJ1-1, with D tentatively TRBD1 (5 bases). Germline V CDR1 and CDR2: MNHNY, SVGAGI (reference sequence). Trimming left V 7 bases short and J 1 base short, with 10 bases between. The CDR3 spans 13 residues. In DNA, the CDR3 is TGTGCCAGCACCCTGGACACGAACACTGAAGCTTTCTTT. Translated, it gives CASTLDTNTEAFF.

The J gene is TRBJ2-5, the V gene TRBV7-8; tentatively, D is TRBD1 (6 bases). This CDR3 is built from 16 residues. Germline CDR1 and CDR2: SGHVS and FQNEAQ. Between the trimmed V and J ends, which lost 3 bases and 4 bases, there was a span of 18 bases. CDR3 sequence reads: CASSFRDTGPSETQYF. Written as DNA, the CDR3 is TGTGCCAGCAGCTTCCGGGACACTGGCCCCTCAGAGACCCAGTACTTC.

The sample holds a few counts of this clone. The V call is TRBV28, the J call TRBJ1-1; D gene uncertain. The CDR3 runs 14 residues. Germline loops: CDR1 MDHEN, CDR2 SYDVKM. V was shortened by 1 base and J by 1 base, with 7 bases between the two germline ends. The CDR3 loop reads CASSLFPQNTEAFF. Written as DNA, the CDR3 is TGTGCCAGCAGTTTATTCCCACAGAACACTGAAGCTTTCTTT.

This clone was picked up one time. The junction and the germline gene differ at one end; a read error may be behind it. The rearrangement joins TRBV5-1 to TRBJ2-6, with D possibly matching TRBD1 (5 bases). CDR3 length equals 14 residues. Germline CDR1 and CDR2: SGHRS and YFSETQ. The CDR3, as DNA: TGCGCCAGCAGCTTGGTGGCTGGGGCCAACGGCCTGACTTTC. Encoded protein: CASSLVAGANGLTF. The entire variable domain, with the rest obtained from reference TRBV5-1 and TRBJ2-6, is as follows: KAGVTQTPRYLIKTRGQQVTLSCSPISGHRSVSWYQQTPGQGLQFLFEYFSETQRNKGNFPGRFSGRQFSNSRSEMNVSTLELGDSALYLCASSLVAGANGLTFGAGSRLTVL.

This clone was picked up a small number of times. The chain joins TRBV4-2 to TRBJ2-3; TRBD2 aligns across 14 bases. This CDR3 has 18 amino acids. The germline V gene has CDR1 LGHNA and CDR2 YNFKEQ. Trimming removed 0 bases from V and 3 bases from J; junction bases left unmatched: 5. This chain's CDR3 is CASSQDYGLAGGTDTQYF. The CDR3, as DNA: TGTGCCAGCAGCCAAGATTATGGACTAGCGGGAGGTACAGATACGCAGTATTTT.

In DNA, the CDR3 is TGTGCCAGCAGTGACTCGAAAGAAAAGGTCTCAGGTGGCTCCTACGAGCAGTACTTC. Translation: CASSDSKEKVSGGSYEQYF. This chain links TRBV6-4 with TRBJ2-7; D ambiguous. Trimming left V 0 bases short and J 0 bases short, with 21 bases between. CDR3 length equals 19 residues. Germline CDR1 and CDR2: MRHNA and SNTAGT.

V is TRBV29-1 and J is TRBJ1-1, with a tentative D call TRBD1 (6 bases). Trimming pared 8 bases from V and 2 bases from J, leaving 15 bases between. Germline-derived CDR1 and CDR2 are SQVTM and ANQGSEA. The CDR3 has 13 amino acids. The CDR3 sequence: CSTQTGGNTEAFF. The CDR3 DNA follows: TGCAGCACTCAGACAGGAGGAAACACTGAAGCTTTCTTT.

This clone was recorded a few times. V is TRBV6-6 and J is TRBJ2-2; the match to TRBD2 covers 8 bases. The J segment lost 4 bases and the V segment lost 6 bases, leaving 7 bases of the junction unmatched. The length of the CDR3 is 15 residues. Germline values: CDR1 MNHNY, CDR2 SVGAGI (reference sequence). CDR3 protein: CASSPRAGGTGELFF. The CDR3 DNA sequence: TGTGCCAGCAGCCCTCGGGCGGGGGGCACCGGGGAGCTGTTTTTT.

The chain joins TRBV4-1 to TRBJ1-3, with 7 bases matching TRBD1. CDR3 length: 16 amino acids. V was clipped by 0 bases and J by 0 bases; unmatched bases: 2. The V gene's germline CDR1 is MGHRA and CDR2 YSYEKL. CDR3 amino acids: CASSQEDRPSGNTIYF. CDR3 DNA: TGCGCCAGCAGCCAAGAGGACAGGCCCTCTGGAAACACCATATATTTT.